The rows below give T cell receptor beta chains drawn from one sample of a study of early T cells in non-severe SARS-CoV-2 infection. In TCRdb, the 5' RACE reads were re-called with MiXCR into one record per CDR3 protein. Altogether about 110,000 distinct CDR3 sequences are present, over 10% being singletons, with the ten largest covering around 3%. Sequencing used whole blood. The receptors stem from an adult who was a healthcare worker with PCR-confirmed SARS-CoV-2 infection or an uninfected control (not recorded which). CDR3s include the opening cysteine and the closing phenylalanine or tryptophan. D genes are given only for firm matches. Not every row has a clone size; where given, it reads once, few, many or a size class.

v_gene	j_gene	abundance	d_gene	CDR3aa	CDR3nt
TRBV29-1	TRBJ2-3	.	TRBD1	CSVRQGTDTQYF	TGCAGCGTTAGACAGGGTACAGATACGCAGTATTTT
TRBV29-1	TRBJ2-1	many	.	CSVEFLHSSYNEQFF	TGCAGCGTTGAATTTCTGCATAGCTCCTACAATGAGCAGTTCTTC
TRBV27	TRBJ1-4	few	.	CASSPRWAPKLFF	TGTGCCAGCAGTCCTCGTTGGGCTCCCAAACTGTTTTTT
TRBV25-1	TRBJ2-7	.	.	CASSERQGPYEQYF	TGTGCCAGCAGTGAAAGGCAGGGACCCTACGAGCAGTACTTC
TRBV2	TRBJ1-1	.	.	CASSEAQGFGTLTEAFF	TGTGCCAGCAGTGAAGCCCAGGGGTTCGGGACATTAACTGAAGCTTTCTTT
TRBV30	TRBJ1-1	.	.	CAWSVLTEAFF	TGTGCCTGGAGTGTACTCACTGAAGCTTTCTTT
TRBV7-2	TRBJ2-3	few	TRBD2	CASSLGAGSARTQYF	TGTGCCAGCAGCTTGGGAGCGGGAAGCGCGCGTACGCAGTATTTT
TRBV12-5	TRBJ2-7	.	.	CASGLVIGLGSYEQYF	TGTGCTAGTGGTTTGGTAATCGGTTTGGGCTCCTACGAGCAGTACTTC
TRBV20-1	TRBJ1-1	many	TRBD1	CSAHQTIQGANTEAFF	TGCAGTGCTCACCAAACCATACAGGGGGCTAACACTGAAGCTTTCTTT
TRBV11-2	TRBJ1-1	many	TRBD1	CASSWDRVNTEAFF	TGTGCCAGCAGCTGGGACAGGGTTAACACTGAAGCTTTCTTT
TRBV29-1	TRBJ2-5	many	.	CSVGSTYQETQYF	TGCAGCGTCGGCTCCACCTACCAAGAGACCCAGTACTTC
TRBV9	TRBJ2-3	.	TRBD2	CASSVVPHRPQRGVEGDTQYF	TGTGCCAGCAGCGTAGTACCCCACAGGCCTCAGCGGGGGGTCGAGGGAGATACGCAGTATTTT
TRBV4-1	TRBJ2-7	many	.	CASSQHVSSYEQYF	TGCGCCAGCAGCCAACACGTTTCCTCCTACGAGCAGTACTTC
TRBV2	TRBJ2-1	many	.	CATHGGSSYNEQFF	TGTGCGACACATGGGGGTAGCTCCTACAATGAGCAGTTCTTC
TRBV3-1	TRBJ2-1	few	.	CASSRRLGATSYNEQFF	TGTGCCAGCAGCCGCCGTCTCGGCGCAACCTCCTACAATGAGCAGTTCTTC
TRBV2	TRBJ1-3	few	.	CASRTGGNTIYF	TGTGCCAGCAGGACAGGCGGAAACACCATATATTTT
TRBV4-1	TRBJ1-2	.	.	CASSQDRIRHGYTF	TGCGCCAGCAGCCAGGACAGAATAAGACATGGCTACACCTTC
TRBV5-5	TRBJ2-7	many	.	CASSLGRTTTYEQYF	TGTGCCAGCAGCTTGGGCCGGACGACCACCTACGAGCAGTACTTC
TRBV7-3	TRBJ2-1	few	TRBD1	CASSFRDRYNEQFF	TGTGCCAGCAGCTTCCGGGACAGATACAATGAGCAGTTCTTC
TRBV19	TRBJ1-5	.	.	CASMGRGNQPQHF	TGTGCCAGTATGGGGAGGGGAAATCAGCCCCAGCATTTT
TRBV29-1	TRBJ2-1	many	TRBD2	CSVKGLASYNEQFF	TGCAGCGTTAAGGGACTAGCCTCCTACAATGAGCAGTTCTTC
TRBV20-1	TRBJ2-5	.	.	CSARVSAGPQETQYF	TGCAGTGCTAGAGTTTCAGCTGGGCCACAAGAGACCCAGTACTTC
TRBV10-3	TRBJ2-3	.	TRBD2	CAVTSGGPPGDTQYF	TGTGCCGTGACTAGCGGGGGACCTCCGGGAGATACGCAGTATTTT
TRBV7-3	TRBJ2-2	.	TRBD1	CASSVDRSSNTGELFF	TGTGCCAGCAGCGTGGACAGGTCCTCGAACACCGGGGAGCTGTTTTTT
TRBV5-1	TRBJ2-1	many	.	CASSLDSYNEQFF	TGCGCCAGCAGCTTGGACAGCTACAATGAGCAGTTCTTC
TRBV30	TRBJ2-7	.	.	CAWSVFAPEQYF	TGTGCCTGGAGTGTATTTGCTCCCGAGCAGTACTTC
TRBV7-2	TRBJ1-2	few	TRBD1	CASSSRDRPNYGYTF	TGTGCCAGCAGCTCGCGGGACAGGCCCAACTATGGCTACACCTTC
TRBV9	TRBJ2-7	.	TRBD2	CASSAGTSGAYEQYF	TGTGCCAGCAGCGCCGGGACTAGCGGGGCCTACGAGCAGTACTTC
TRBV19	TRBJ2-2	few	TRBD1	CASSRQGMVVAGELFF	TGTGCCAGTAGTAGACAGGGAATGGTCGTCGCCGGGGAGCTGTTTTTT
TRBV5-6	TRBJ1-5	many	.	CASSLSGSGNQPQHF	TGTGCCAGCAGCTTGAGTGGCAGCGGCAATCAGCCCCAGCATTTT
TRBV12-3/TRBV12-4	TRBJ2-7	.	.	CASSQDDGEQYF	TGTGCCAGCAGTCAAGACGACGGCGAGCAGTACTTC
TRBV6-2/TRBV6-3	TRBJ1-6	many	.	CASSYLLYSPLHF	TGTGCCAGCAGTTACCTGTTATATTCACCCCTCCACTTT
TRBV10-2	TRBJ2-1	many	.	CASSVQGPSYNEQFF	TGCGCCAGCAGTGTGCAGGGGCCTTCCTACAATGAGCAGTTCTTC
TRBV24-1	TRBJ2-7	many	TRBD2	CATSDASGSYYEQYF	TGTGCCACCAGTGACGCTAGCGGGAGTTACTACGAGCAGTACTTC
TRBV5-1	TRBJ1-2	.	.	CASSLFRGQDGYTF	TGCGCCAGCAGCCTCTTCCGGGGGCAAGATGGCTACACCTTC
TRBV29-1	TRBJ2-6	medium-sized	.	CSVGGHTSSSGANVLTF	TGCAGCGTTGGAGGCCACACTTCTAGCTCTGGGGCCAACGTCCTGACTTTC